A few counts support the clone carrying this T cell receptor beta chain. Antigen: not known. Germline CDR1 SGHTA, CDR2 FQGNSA. The CDR3 extends over 15 amino acids. Trimming pared 5 bases from V and 6 bases from J, leaving 16 bases between. Libraries were made from TCR beta cDNA, and they carried unique molecular identifiers. TCRdb itself ran the PCR reads through MiXCR, one entry per CDR3 protein. The profile shows roughly 600,000 distinct CDR3 sequences, 40% to 50% of them singletons. The data originate from a study of post-analysis software for immune sequencing data. Study-level results: The study found TRBV5-6, TRBV5-1 and TRBV20-1 among five TRBV segments more frequent in patients than controls.

The receptor comes from a girl aged 5 to 17 with multiple sclerosis. The sequenced material came from blood. The chain has TRBV7-2 and TRBJ2-2; D could derive from TRBD1 or TRBD2 (5 bases each). CDR3 amino acids: CASSQGPQAAGELFF. CDR3 sequence (DNA): TGTGCCAGCAGCCAGGGACCCCAAGCGGCCGGGGAGCTGTTTTTT. The full variable domain, with the rest looked up from reference TRBV7-2 and TRBJ2-2, is GAGVSQSPSNKVTEKGKDVELRCDPISGHTALYWYRQSLGQGLEFLIYFQGNSAPDKSGLPSDRFSAERTGGSVSTLTIQRTQQEDSAVYLCASSQGPQAAGELFFGEGSRLTVL.